This entry lists 19 T cell receptor beta chains sequenced from one sample in a study of cytomegalovirus exposure and HLA in healthy donors (dated by TCRdb to about 2017). Libraries were prepared through the immunoSEQ multiplex PCR assay. For the multiplex PCR, a mixture combining 60 forward primers for TCR Vbeta segments and 13 reverse primers for TCR Jbeta segments was used. The immuneACCESS repertoire file appears here via TCRdb, limited to in-frame rearrangements. These files lack a portion of the clones; in checked studies, under half of the deficit traces to unresolved V genes, and the cause of the others is not known. This sample is represented by 110,000 to 150,000 clones; over 70% of them were singletons. The ten largest clonotypes hold just over 5% of the sample. The sample comprised PBMCs. The source is a male donor in good health and CMV-seronegative.

The chain combines TRBV10-3 with TRBJ2-2, with D possibly matching TRBD1 (6 bases). Per germline, CDR1 ENHRY and CDR2 SYGVKD. The CDR3 totals 14 residues. V lost 9 bases to trimming and J lost 4 bases, with 15 bases between them. The CDR3, as DNA: TGTGCCATTCAGGGGTCGGGGAGCACCGGGGAGCTGTTTTTT. This gives the protein CAIQGSGSTGELFF.

This clone was observed a single time. CDR3 sequence (DNA): TGTGCCAGCAGTTCGGGGGGGTTCGAAGCTTTCTTT. Encoded protein: CASSSGGFEAFF. The chain uses TRBV6-6 and TRBJ1-1, with D possibly matching TRBD1 (5 bases). The germline gives CDR1 MNHNY, CDR2 SVGAGI (reference sequence). The CDR3 runs 12 residues. V was clipped by 4 bases and J by 8 bases, with 11 bases between them.

A few counts support this clone. The V and J genes are TRBV4-1 and TRBJ2-5, with TRBD2 matching over 15 bases. V shed 3 bases, J shed 0 bases, and the junction held 8 bases outside the gene matches. The CDR3 is 19 residues long. Germline CDR1 and CDR2: MGHRA and YSYEKL. The CDR3 DNA follows: TGCGCCAGCAGCCACCCCGGACTAGCGGGGGGGCCTAACCAAGAGACCCAGTACTTC. Its translation: CASSHPGLAGGPNQETQYF.

This chain links TRBV25-1 with TRBJ2-7, with TRBD1 as a possible D gene (5 bases). Trimming stripped 5 bases from V and 2 bases from J, with 13 bases between. CDR3 length: 14 residues. Germline V gene data show CDR1 as MGHDK and CDR2 as SYGVNS. CDR3 residues: CASSHPGRAYEQYF. CDR3 nucleotide sequence: TGTGCCAGCAGTCACCCGGGCAGGGCCTACGAGCAGTACTTC.

The V call is TRBV4-2, the J call TRBJ1-2; 8 nucleotides align to TRBD1. The CDR3 loop spans 16 amino acids. J gave up 5 bases and V 0 bases, and 8 bases lay outside the gene matches. Germline V gene lookup returns CDR1 LGHNA and CDR2 YNFKEQ. The CDR3 DNA follows: TGTGCCAGCAGCCAAGAGGGTGGCAGGGGGCATTATGGCTACACCTTC. Translated, it gives CASSQEGGRGHYGYTF.

CDR3 amino acids: CASSRPGRRDQPQHF. The CDR3 DNA follows: TGTGCCAGCAGCCGCCCCGGCAGGCGGGATCAGCCCCAGCATTTT. The chain combines TRBV6-1 with TRBJ1-5; no firm D call. Trimming removed 6 bases at V and 5 bases at J, with 17 bases between. Germline V gives CDR1 MNHNS, CDR2 SASEGT. CDR3 length: 15 amino acids.

This sequence joins TRBV11-2 and TRBJ2-3, with D possibly matching TRBD2 (5 bases). CDR3 size: 14 residues. Germline CDR1 reads SGHAT; CDR2 reads FQNNGV. V dropped 2 bases and J dropped 4 bases, with 10 bases sitting between them. The CDR3 here is CASSLLLAPDTQYF. DNA for the CDR3: TGTGCCAGCAGCTTACTTCTAGCACCAGATACGCAGTATTTT.

This CDR3 is CASTLGRGLETQYF. The CDR3 DNA follows: TGCGCCAGCACCCTGGGCAGGGGGCTGGAGACCCAGTACTTC. V gene TRBV5-1 combines with J gene TRBJ2-5; 8 nucleotides line up with TRBD1. Trimming took 6 bases from V and 5 from J; bases not matched to a gene: 9. Germline loops: CDR1 SGHRS, CDR2 YFSETQ. The CDR3 spans 14 residues.

The V gene is TRBV28, the J gene TRBJ2-7; tentatively, D is TRBD1 (5 bases). The germline V and J ends were trimmed by 7 bases and 5 bases, with 12 bases remaining between them. The CDR3 spans 12 residues. Looked up from germline, CDR1 is MDHEN and CDR2 is SYDVKM. The CDR3 bases are TGTGCCAGCAACCCTCAGGGTCACGAGCAGTACTTC. Translating it yields CASNPQGHEQYF.

The CDR3 DNA reads TGTGCCAGCATGAGTCGGACAGGGACTAACTATGGCTACACCTTC. Protein product: CASMSRTGTNYGYTF. The rearrangement uses TRBV28 and TRBJ1-2, with 8 bases fitting TRBD1. J lost 0 bases, V lost 7 bases, and 7 bases had no gene match. In germline, CDR1 is MDHEN, CDR2 SYDVKM. This CDR3 is built from 15 residues.

The sample holds a few counts of this clone. The rearrangement uses TRBV28 and TRBJ1-3; 9 bases agree with TRBD1. The germline V gene encodes CDR1 MDHEN and CDR2 SYDVKM. The CDR3 contains 16 residues. Losses at the gene ends were 7 bases for V and 0 bases for J; bases not matched to a gene: 7. CDR3 sequence: CASNGQGTSSGNTIYF. CDR3 coding DNA: TGTGCCAGCAACGGACAGGGGACTAGCTCTGGAAACACCATATATTTT.

The chain recombines TRBV27 with TRBJ2-7, with 8 bases matching TRBD2. In germline, CDR1 is MNHEY, CDR2 SMNVEV (reference sequence). The CDR3 length is 15 residues. J lost 1 base, V lost 3 bases, and 5 bases had no gene match. For the CDR3, the DNA is TGTGCCAGCAGTTTTGTGGCTAGCGGGTCCTACGAGCAGTACTTC. Protein product: CASSFVASGSYEQYF.

The V and J genes are TRBV7-3 and TRBJ2-1; D unresolved. CDR1 and CDR2 from the germline V gene are SGHTA and FQGTGA. The V end lost 3 bases, the J end lost 4 bases, and 7 bases lay between the germline ends. The CDR3 runs to 13 residues. CDR3 in amino acids: CASSLSLYNEQFF. The CDR3 DNA reads as TGTGCCAGCAGCTTGAGCTTATACAATGAGCAGTTCTTC.

Comments on this clone: The sample has other DNA sequences that encode this CDR3 too. The chain combines TRBV5-1 with TRBJ2-2; D is perhaps TRBD1 (6 bases). Germline V gene sequence: CDR1 SGHRS, CDR2 YFSETQ. The ends were cut back, 0 bases at V and 6 bases at J, with 9 bases in the middle. The CDR3 is 14 residues long. CDR3 sequence: CASSLGQGPGELFF. In DNA, the CDR3 is TGCGCCAGCAGCTTGGGTCAGGGGCCCGGGGAGCTGTTTTTT. Supplemented by reference TRBV5-1 and TRBJ2-2, the full variable domain reads KAGVTQTPRYLIKTRGQQVTLSCSPISGHRSVSWYQQTPGQGLQFLFEYFSETQRNKGNFPGRFSGRQFSNSRSEMNVSTLELGDSALYLCASSLGQGPGELFFGEGSRLTVL.

The CDR3 region has the DNA TGTGCCTGGAGTGCAGGGATCGGCAAAAACATTCAGTACTTC. Translation: CAWSAGIGKNIQYF. The V and J genes are TRBV30 and TRBJ2-4; D possibly corresponds to TRBD1 (5 bases). In germline, CDR1 is GTSNPN, CDR2 SVGIG (reference sequence). Between the trimmed V and J ends, which lost 1 base and 3 bases, there was a span of 10 bases. The CDR3 consists of 14 residues. The whole variable domain, remainder taken from reference TRBV30 and TRBJ2-4, is SQTIHQWPATLVQPVGSPLSLECTVEGTSNPNLYWYRQAAGRGLQLLFYSVGIGQISSEVPQNLSASRPQDRQFILSSKKLLLSDSGFYLCAWSAGIGKNIQYFGAGTRLSVL.

The rearrangement links TRBV28 to TRBJ2-2, with 8 bases matching TRBD1. This CDR3 has 15 residues. Germline CDR1 is MDHEN and CDR2 is SYDVKM. J gave up 3 bases and V 4 bases, and 4 bases lay outside the gene matches. The CDR3 DNA reads as TGTGCCAGCAGTTCCCAGGGGGCCGACACCGGGGAGCTGTTTTTT. The encoded protein is CASSSQGADTGELFF.

V usage is TRBV5-1 and J usage is TRBJ2-7; maybe TRBD1 (5 bases). The V end was cut by 2 bases, the J end by 3 bases, with 12 bases between. Looked up from germline, CDR1 is SGHRS and CDR2 is YFSETQ. The CDR3 has 14 amino acids. The CDR3 DNA is TGCGCCAGCAGCTTTACAGGTCCCGGCTACGAGCAGTACTTC. The encoded protein is CASSFTGPGYEQYF.

The chain links TRBV7-8 to TRBJ2-7, with D uncertain. The V end was cut by 0 bases, the J end by 7 bases, with 13 bases between. The CDR3 loop spans 14 amino acids. Germline CDR1 SGHVS, CDR2 FQNEAQ. The CDR3 coding sequence is TGTGCCAGCAGCTTAGCGACCGGAGAGATGGAGCAGTACTTC. Its translation: CASSLATGEMEQYF.

V usage is TRBV25-1 and J usage is TRBJ2-7; maybe TRBD1 (6 bases). Germline assignment: CDR1 MGHDK and CDR2 SYGVNS. CDR3 length: 15 residues. Trimming took off 6 bases at V and 2 bases at J, with 17 bases between the two ends. In DNA, the CDR3 is TGTGCCAGCAGCGGAACAGGGAACTTCGCCTACGAGCAGTACTTC. Its translation is CASSGTGNFAYEQYF.